This T cell receptor (beta chain) was observed in a study of CD8+ T cells in alopecia areata. Following RNA extraction, reverse transcription yielded cDNA that acted as the sequencing template. The repertoire was sequenced with immunoSEQ multiplex PCR; TCRdb's copy has only in-frame clones and lacks some. Among some 150,000 clones listed, less than 65% were seen once. Germline-derived CDR1 and CDR2 are MDHEN and SYDVKM. The CDR3 spans 11 residues. This TCR came from a human donor in good health. V is TRBV28 and J is TRBJ1-5, with D possibly TRBD1 on 6 matching bases. Material: CD8+ T cells sorted from blood. The CDR3: CAGGQNQPQHF. The CDR3 DNA sequence: TGTGCGGGGGGCCAAAATCAGCCCCAGCATTTT.